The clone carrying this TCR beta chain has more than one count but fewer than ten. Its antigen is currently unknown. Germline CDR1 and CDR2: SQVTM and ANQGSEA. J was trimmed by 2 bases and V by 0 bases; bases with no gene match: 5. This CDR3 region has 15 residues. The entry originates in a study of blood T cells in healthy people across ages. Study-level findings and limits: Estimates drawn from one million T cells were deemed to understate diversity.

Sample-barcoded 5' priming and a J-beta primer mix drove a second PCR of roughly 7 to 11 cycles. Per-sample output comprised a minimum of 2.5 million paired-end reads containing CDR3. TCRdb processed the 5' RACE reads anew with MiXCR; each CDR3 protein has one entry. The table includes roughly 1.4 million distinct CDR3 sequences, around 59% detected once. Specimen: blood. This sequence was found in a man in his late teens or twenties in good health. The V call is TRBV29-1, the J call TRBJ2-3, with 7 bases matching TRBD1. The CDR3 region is CSVEDQGGPTDTQYF. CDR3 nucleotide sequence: TGCAGCGTTGAAGATCAAGGGGGCCCCACAGATACGCAGTATTTT.